Listed below are T cell receptor beta chains from one sample, sequenced in a study of shared clonotypes between healthy human individuals. The table came from immunoSEQ multiplex PCR; TCRdb's copy has only in-frame clones and leaves some out. Among hundreds of thousands of clones listed, around 67% were seen once. The sample taken for sequencing was memory CD4+ T cells sorted from blood. The receptors here all came from a woman in her thirties in good health. CDR3s include the opening cysteine and the closing phenylalanine or tryptophan. A D gene is named only where the DNA matches it firmly. Clone size is given for some rows only: seen once, a few or many times, or a class if the clone is expanded.

- | TRBJ1-5 | TRBV6-6 | - | TGTGCCAGCAGACCCCGGACAGGCAATCAGCCCCAGCATTTT | CASRPRTGNQPQHF
- | TRBJ2-7 | TRBV2 | - | TGTGCCAGCACGGAAACCGCATTACCCGAGCAGTACTTC | CASTETALPEQYF
few | TRBJ2-1 | TRBV7-2 | TRBD2 | TGTGCCAGCAGCCCGGCTAGCGGGAGGGCCGCTGAGCAGTTCTTC | CASSPASGRAAEQFF
- | TRBJ2-7 | TRBV7-9 | TRBD1 | TGTGCCAGCAGTTCCTGGGGAGGACAGGGGGCTGGCGAGCAGTACTTC | CASSSWGGQGAGEQYF
- | TRBJ1-5 | TRBV28 | TRBD1 | TGTGCCAGCAAACAAGCGGACAGGGGAAATCAGCCCCAGCATTTT | CASKQADRGNQPQHF
- | TRBJ2-5 | TRBV30 | TRBD1 | TGTGCCTGGAGGCCTGGGACAGACCAAGAGACCCAGTACTTC | CAWRPGTDQETQYF
- | TRBJ2-2 | TRBV9 | - | TGTGCCAGCAGCACGGCGGGAACGACCGGGGAGCTGTTTTTT | CASSTAGTTGELFF
once | TRBJ2-7 | TRBV19 | - | TGTGCCAGTAACGATCCAAGCTCCTACGAGCAGTACTTC | CASNDPSSYEQYF
- | TRBJ1-2 | TRBV6-6 | - | TGTGCCAGCGCGGAGGGAATCCTTAACTATGGCTACACCTTC | CASAEGILNYGYTF
- | TRBJ1-2 | TRBV2 | - | TGTGCCAGCAGCACACGGAACTATGGCTACACCTTC | CASSTRNYGYTF
- | TRBJ2-7 | TRBV6-6 | TRBD1 | TGTGCCAGCTGGACAGGGCTAGGAGAGCAGTACTTC | CASWTGLGEQYF
- | TRBJ1-1 | TRBV9 | - | TGTGCCAGCGGGATAGGGTTCACTGAAGCTTTCTTT | CASGIGFTEAFF
- | TRBJ2-5 | TRBV10-3 | TRBD1 | TGTGCCATCAGAGGGACAGGGGAAGAGACCCAGTACTTC | CAIRGTGEETQYF
once | TRBJ2-3 | TRBV27 | TRBD2 | TGTGCCAGCACACGTGCTAGCGGGAATTCAGATACGCAGTATTTT | CASTRASGNSDTQYF
- | TRBJ2-1 | TRBV27 | - | TGTGCCAGCAGTCGTACAGGGGGCGGTTGGTTTTGGACTAGCGGCAATGAGCAGTTCTTC | CASSRTGGGWFWTSGNEQFF
many | TRBJ2-1 | TRBV28 | TRBD2 | TGTGCCAGCAGGCCAAGCGGGAGGCCACACTACAATGAGCAGTTCTTC | CASRPSGRPHYNEQFF
- | TRBJ2-7 | TRBV27 | - | TGTGCCAGCAAAATGAGGGATCGCTACGAGCAGTACTTC | CASKMRDRYEQYF
few | TRBJ2-1 | TRBV7-7 | - | TGTGCCAGCAGCTCTACCGGAGGCCAGCAGTTCTTC | CASSSTGGQQFF
once | TRBJ2-7 | TRBV19 | TRBD1 | TGTGCCAGTAGTCCACAGGGGATAGGCGTTTACGAGCAGTACTTC | CASSPQGIGVYEQYF
many | TRBJ1-5 | TRBV19 | - | TGTGCCAGTAGTAACGCTGGGTTCAATCAGCCCCAGCATTTT | CASSNAGFNQPQHF
- | TRBJ2-7 | TRBV2 | TRBD1 | TGTGCCAGCCGACGACAGGGGACTTACGAGCAGTACTTC | CASRRQGTYEQYF
- | TRBJ2-7 | TRBV7-2 | TRBD2 | TGTGCCAGCAGCCAAGCTAGCGGGACCTCCTACGAGCAGTACTTC | CASSQASGTSYEQYF
- | TRBJ2-1 | TRBV2 | TRBD1 | TGTGCCAGCCGGACAGGGGGTATGAATGAGCAGTTCTTC | CASRTGGMNEQFF
- | TRBJ2-5 | TRBV4-1 | - | TGCGCCAGCAGCCAAGCGGATTCCCCACCGGGACGGAGCGACTTC | CASSQADSPPGRSDF
- | TRBJ2-1 | TRBV7-2 | TRBD2 | TGTGCCAGCAGTTACCTAGCGGGAGGGCCCGATGAGCAGTTCTTC | CASSYLAGGPDEQFF
few | TRBJ2-5 | TRBV19 | - | TGTGCCAGTAGTATAGACCCGGGACGGAGAGAGACCCAGTACTTC | CASSIDPGRRETQYF
- | TRBJ2-1 | TRBV5-1 | - | TGCGCCAGCAGCATGGACTCGAACTCCTACAATGAGCAGTTCTTC | CASSMDSNSYNEQFF
- | TRBJ2-6 | TRBV2 | - | TGTGCCAGCAGTGAAAGTTGGAGCTCTGGGGCCAACGTCCTGACTTTC | CASSESWSSGANVLTF
- | TRBJ2-3 | TRBV19 | TRBD2 | TGTGCCAGTAGTGCCCTAGCGGGAGATGTTACAGATACGCAGTATTTT | CASSALAGDVTDTQYF
- | TRBJ1-1 | TRBV2 | - | TGTGCCAGCTTTTATAAGGGTTTGGGGAACACTGAAGCTTTCTTT | CASFYKGLGNTEAFF
- | TRBJ2-2 | TRBV18 | TRBD2 | TGTGCCAGCTTTCCTGGAGCGGGAGTCGACACCGGGGAGCTGTTTTTT | CASFPGAGVDTGELFF
few | TRBJ2-3 | TRBV5-1 | - | TGCGCCAGCAGCCTTAGCGGAGGCACAGATACGCAGTATTTT | CASSLSGGTDTQYF
- | TRBJ1-1 | TRBV13 | TRBD1 | TGTGCCAGCAGCCGGAACAGGGGTCACACTGAAGCTTTCTTT | CASSRNRGHTEAFF
few | TRBJ2-5 | TRBV5-4 | - | TGTGCCAGCAGCTTGGACGGGGTCGAGACCCAGTACTTC | CASSLDGVETQYF
- | TRBJ2-7 | TRBV30 | - | TGTGCCTGGAGTGTACCAGGGCTGGTGCGGGAGCAGTACTTC | CAWSVPGLVREQYF
- | TRBJ2-7 | TRBV28 | TRBD1 | TGTGCCAGCAGCTCCTTGGGGACAGGGGGCCACGAGCAGTACTTC | CASSSLGTGGHEQYF
- | TRBJ1-5 | TRBV19 | - | TGTGCCAGTAGTTCTCGTGGGGGGTGGAAGCCCCAGCATTTT | CASSSRGGWKPQHF
- | TRBJ2-7 | TRBV18 | TRBD1 | TGTGCCAGCTCACCCGGAGACAGGGGTCGCGAGCAGTACTTC | CASSPGDRGREQYF
- | TRBJ1-2 | TRBV4-1 | TRBD1 | TGCGCCAGCAGCCAAGGGCAGGGGGGGACCCACTATGGCTACACCTTC | CASSQGQGGTHYGYTF
once | TRBJ1-2 | TRBV5-1 | TRBD1 | TGCGCCAGCAGCTTGGCCCTCGGGACAGATGTTTATGGCTACACCTTC | CASSLALGTDVYGYTF
once | TRBJ2-1 | TRBV11-2 | TRBD2 | TGTGCCAGCAGCATCCGACTAGCGGGAGTGTACAATGAGCAGTTCTTC | CASSIRLAGVYNEQFF
- | TRBJ2-2 | TRBV2 | TRBD2 | TGTGCGGGACTAGCGGGAGAAACCGGGGAGCTGTTTTTT | CAGLAGETGELFF
- | TRBJ2-6 | TRBV7-9 | TRBD1 | TGTGCCAGCAGCACCAACAGACAGGGCCTTCACTCTGGGGCCAACGTCCTGACTTTC | CASSTNRQGLHSGANVLTF
- | TRBJ2-2 | TRBV27 | - | TGTGCCAGCAGCCGTTCCTACAATTCCGGGGAGCTGTTTTTT | CASSRSYNSGELFF
- | TRBJ2-5 | TRBV1 | - | TGCACCAGCAGCCCCTGGACAACAGGAGAGACCCAGTACTTC | CTSSPWTTGETQYF
- | TRBJ2-2 | TRBV2 | TRBD2 | TGTGCCAGCAGGGAAAATAGCGGGACGAACACCGGGGAGCTGTTTTTT | CASRENSGTNTGELFF
- | TRBJ2-5 | TRBV6-1 | - | TGTGCCAGCACCCAGGGGATTGGGTCGACCCAGTACTTC | CASTQGIGSTQYF
- | TRBJ2-7 | TRBV27 | - | TGTGCCAGCAGTAATAGTGTGGCGAACTACGAGGAGCAGTACTTC | CASSNSVANYEEQYF
- | TRBJ2-1 | TRBV5-1 | - | TGCGCCAGCAGCGCGGCGGTAAGCTCCTACAATGAGCAGTTCTTC | CASSAAVSSYNEQFF
once | TRBJ2-5 | TRBV6-5 | TRBD2 | TGTGCCAGCAGTACAGCGGGAGGGCGGGAGACCCAGTACTTC | CASSTAGGRETQYF
- | TRBJ2-1 | TRBV11-2 | - | TGTGCCAGCAGCTTAGAAAGAGCGGGCCATCAGTTCTTC | CASSLERAGHQFF
- | TRBJ2-2 | TRBV15 | TRBD1 | TGTGCCACCCTCTCAGGGACAGGGAGGACCGGGGAGCTGTTTTTT | CATLSGTGRTGELFF